This T cell receptor beta chain was obtained from a study of glioma-infiltrating T cells. Study conclusions and caveats: Gliomas, especially low-grade, showed above-expected tissue-blood divergence; non-neoplastic patients showed below. Only very few CDR3 sequences appeared in both tissue and blood.

Amplification of TCR alpha and beta CDR3 regions from RNA used iRepertoire nested multiplex PCR. TCRdb redid the calling of the multiplex PCR reads with MiXCR, one entry per CDR3 protein. This table holds about 94,000 distinct CDR3 sequences, 20% to 25% found once. This clonotype was recorded at least ten times. Its target is unknown. Germline loops: CDR1 KGHSH, CDR2 LQKENI. The CDR3 is 13 amino acids. V lost 3 bases to trimming and J lost 8 bases; unmatched junction nucleotides: 6. Sequencing was done on a sample of glioma tissue, nonneoplastic brain tissue, or PBMCs (not recorded which). This receptor was identified in a human donor with low-grade glioma or glioblastoma, undergoing nonglioma brain surgery, or in good health (not recorded which). This rearrangement joins TRBV18 to TRBJ1-1; 7 bases are shared with TRBD1. The CDR3 region is CASSPVRDREAFF. In DNA form, the CDR3 reads TGTGCCAGCTCACCTGTTAGGGACAGAGAAGCTTTCTTT.